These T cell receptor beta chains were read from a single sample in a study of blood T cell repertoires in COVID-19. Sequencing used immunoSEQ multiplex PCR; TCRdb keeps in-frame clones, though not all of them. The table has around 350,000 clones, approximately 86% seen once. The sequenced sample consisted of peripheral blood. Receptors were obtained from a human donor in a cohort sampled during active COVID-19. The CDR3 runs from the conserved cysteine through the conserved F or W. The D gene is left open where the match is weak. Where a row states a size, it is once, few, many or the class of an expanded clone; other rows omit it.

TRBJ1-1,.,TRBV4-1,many,CASSQDPDGAWAEAFF,TGCGCCAGCAGCCAAGATCCGGATGGGGCTTGGGCTGAAGCTTTCTTT
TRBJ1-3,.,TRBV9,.,CASSGRGSGNTIYF,TGTGCCAGCAGCGGGAGGGGTTCTGGAAACACCATATATTTT
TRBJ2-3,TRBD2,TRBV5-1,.,CASSSSVAGGTTDTQYF,TGCGCCAGCAGTTCGTCGGTCGCGGGGGGTACCACAGATACGCAGTATTTT
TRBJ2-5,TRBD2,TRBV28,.,CASTRGLAGDRETQYF,TGTGCCAGCACCCGGGGACTAGCGGGAGATAGAGAGACCCAGTACTTC
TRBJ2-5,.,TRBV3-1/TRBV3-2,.,CASSLLDSVETQYF,TGTGCCAGCAGCCTATTGGACTCTGTAGAGACCCAGTACTTC
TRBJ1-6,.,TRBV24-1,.,CATSDSHRVRDSPLHF,TGTGCCACCAGTGATTCTCACAGGGTAAGGGATTCACCCCTCCACTTT
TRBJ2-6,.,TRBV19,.,CASSPGRLQVSGANVLTF,TGTGCCAGTAGTCCCGGGAGACTACAAGTCTCTGGGGCCAACGTCCTGACTTTC
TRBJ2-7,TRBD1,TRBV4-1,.,CASSHRTGGAYEQYF,TGCGCCAGCAGCCACCGGACAGGGGGCGCTTACGAGCAGTACTTC
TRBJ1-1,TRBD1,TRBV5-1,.,CASSLGQGMYTEAFF,TGCGCCAGCAGCTTGGGACAGGGAATGTATACTGAAGCTTTCTTT
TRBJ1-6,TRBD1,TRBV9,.,CASSSGQGNGSPLHF,TGTGCCAGCAGCTCGGGACAGGGAAACGGCTCACCCCTCCACTTT
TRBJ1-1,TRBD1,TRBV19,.,CASSILTTGLTEAFF,TGTGCCAGTAGTATCCTAACGACAGGGTTGACTGAAGCTTTCTTT
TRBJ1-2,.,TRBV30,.,CAWSVGAGYTF,TGTGCCTGGAGTGTAGGGGCTGGCTACACCTTC
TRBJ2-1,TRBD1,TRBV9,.,CASSVSGTVGNEQFF,TGTGCCAGCAGCGTATCCGGGACAGTTGGCAATGAGCAGTTCTTC
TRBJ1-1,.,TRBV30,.,CAWSGGSGLNTEAFF,TGTGCCTGGAGTGGTGGTTCCGGTTTGAACACTGAAGCTTTCTTT
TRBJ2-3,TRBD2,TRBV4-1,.,CASSQPRTSGKDTQYF,TGCGCCAGCAGCCAACCCAGGACTAGCGGGAAGGATACGCAGTATTTT
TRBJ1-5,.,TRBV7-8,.,CASSPLRTHEEPQHF,TGTGCCAGCAGTCCCCTGCGAACTCATGAGGAGCCCCAGCATTTT
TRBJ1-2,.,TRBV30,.,CACEVGGYTF,TGTGCCTGCGAGGTAGGAGGCTACACCTTC
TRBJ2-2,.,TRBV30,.,CAWSVGQELFF,TGTGCCTGGAGTGTGGGCCAGGAGCTGTTTTTT
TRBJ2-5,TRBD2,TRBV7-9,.,CASTIGGEGPETQYF,TGTGCCAGCACAATCGGGGGGGAGGGCCCGGAGACCCAGTACTTC
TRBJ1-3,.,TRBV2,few,CASQQGHSGNTIYF,TGTGCCAGCCAACAGGGACACTCTGGAAACACCATATATTTT
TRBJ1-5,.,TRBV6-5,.,CASSLSRERQPQHF,TGTGCCAGCAGCTTAAGCAGGGAAAGACAGCCCCAGCATTTT
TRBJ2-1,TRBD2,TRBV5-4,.,CASSSRSGRAHEQFF,TGTGCCAGCAGCTCCCGTAGCGGGAGGGCCCATGAGCAGTTCTTC
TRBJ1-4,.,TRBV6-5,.,CASQGTGYEKLFF,TGTGCCAGCCAGGGGACGGGGTATGAAAAACTGTTTTTT
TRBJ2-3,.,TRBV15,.,CATSRVSADTQYF,TGTGCCACCAGCAGAGTGAGCGCAGATACGCAGTATTTT
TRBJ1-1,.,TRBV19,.,CASSIRQPVTNTEAFF,TGTGCCAGTAGTATCCGACAGCCAGTTACTAACACTGAAGCTTTCTTT
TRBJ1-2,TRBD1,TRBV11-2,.,CASRKTGTNPYGYTF,TGTGCCAGCAGGAAGACAGGGACAAACCCCTATGGCTACACCTTC
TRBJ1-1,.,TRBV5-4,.,CASSHQGNRAEAFF,TGTGCCAGCAGTCACCAGGGTAATAGGGCTGAAGCTTTCTTT
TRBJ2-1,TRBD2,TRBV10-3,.,CAIKSGGTAYNEQFF,TGTGCCATCAAGAGCGGGGGGACCGCCTACAATGAGCAGTTCTTC
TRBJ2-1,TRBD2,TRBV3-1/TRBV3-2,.,CASSQAPGGPMGEQFF,TGTGCCAGCAGCCAAGCTCCGGGGGGGCCTATGGGTGAGCAGTTCTTC
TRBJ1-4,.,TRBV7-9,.,CASSLVAGLREKLFF,TGTGCCAGCAGCTTAGTGGCAGGGCTCCGGGAAAAACTGTTTTTT
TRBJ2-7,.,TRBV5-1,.,CASSLDRTYEQYF,TGCGCCAGCAGCTTAGACAGGACATACGAGCAGTACTTC
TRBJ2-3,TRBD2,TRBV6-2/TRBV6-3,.,CASSIGTGGVGQYF,TGTGCCAGCAGTATCGGGACGGGAGGGGTTGGGCAGTATTTT
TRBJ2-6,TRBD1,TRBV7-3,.,CASSEQGSTSGANVLTF,TGTGCCAGCAGCGAACAGGGGTCGACCTCTGGGGCCAACGTCCTGACTTTC
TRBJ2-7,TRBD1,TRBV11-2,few,CASSWTGEQYF,TGTGCCAGCAGCTGGACAGGCGAGCAGTACTTC
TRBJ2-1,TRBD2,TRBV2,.,CASKKGRTSGGAHNEQFF,TGTGCCAGCAAAAAGGGGCGGACTAGCGGGGGGGCGCACAATGAGCAGTTCTTC
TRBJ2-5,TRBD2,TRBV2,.,CASSLSGTSGGGETQYF,TGTGCCAGCAGCCTATCCGGGACTAGCGGAGGGGGGGAGACCCAGTACTTC
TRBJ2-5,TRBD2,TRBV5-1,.,CASSPASGLAETQYF,TGCGCCAGCAGCCCCGCTAGCGGACTGGCGGAGACCCAGTACTTC
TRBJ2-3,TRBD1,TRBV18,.,CASSLVGQGTDTQYF,TGTGCCAGCTCACTCGTCGGACAGGGCACAGATACGCAGTATTTT
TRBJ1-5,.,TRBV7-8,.,CASSLVPQAFNQPQHF,TGTGCCAGCAGCTTAGTTCCACAGGCCTTCAATCAGCCCCAGCATTTT
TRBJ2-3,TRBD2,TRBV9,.,CASSVTSGGAGTDTQYF,TGTGCCAGCAGCGTAACTAGCGGGGGGGCCGGCACAGATACGCAGTATTTT
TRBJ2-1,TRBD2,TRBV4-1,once,CASSPRSRLAGSDNEQFF,TGCGCCAGCAGTCCGCGTAGCCGACTAGCGGGCAGTGACAATGAGCAGTTCTTC
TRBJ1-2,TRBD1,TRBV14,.,CASSQDGTVLHNYGYTF,TGTGCCAGCAGCCAAGATGGGACAGTATTACATAACTATGGCTACACCTTC
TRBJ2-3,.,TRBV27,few,CASSLQRRTDTQYF,TGTGCCAGCAGTTTACAGCGCCGGACAGATACGCAGTATTTT
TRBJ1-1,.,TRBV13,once,CASSAGENTEAFF,TGTGCCAGCAGCGCCGGAGAGAACACTGAAGCTTTCTTT
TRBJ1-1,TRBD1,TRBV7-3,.,CASSLSGTDTEAFF,TGTGCCAGCAGCTTATCAGGGACAGACACTGAAGCTTTCTTT
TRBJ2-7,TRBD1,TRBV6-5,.,CASSYGRQGTYEQYF,TGTGCCAGCAGTTATGGGCGACAGGGGACCTACGAGCAGTACTTC
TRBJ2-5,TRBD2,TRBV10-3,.,CAISEGQGGEETQYF,TGTGCCATCAGTGAGGGTCAGGGAGGGGAAGAGACCCAGTACTTC
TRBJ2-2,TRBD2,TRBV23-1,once,CASSAEYPGGLAGGRTTGELFF,TGCGCCAGCAGTGCAGAATATCCCGGGGGACTAGCGGGAGGAAGGACCACCGGGGAGCTGTTTTTT
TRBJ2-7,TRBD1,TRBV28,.,CASSAWDRGYEQYF,TGTGCCAGCAGTGCCTGGGACAGGGGCTACGAGCAGTACTTC
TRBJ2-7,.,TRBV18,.,CASSPGPADEQYF,TGTGCCAGCTCACCGGGGCCGGCGGACGAGCAGTACTTC
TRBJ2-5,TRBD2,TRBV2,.,CASSEVRLAEETQYF,TGTGCCAGCAGTGAAGTTCGCCTAGCGGAAGAGACCCAGTACTTC
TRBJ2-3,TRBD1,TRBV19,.,CASIRGLCTDTQYF,TGTGCCAGTATTAGGGGGCTTTGCACAGATACGCAGTATTTT
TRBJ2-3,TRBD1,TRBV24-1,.,CATAGGIVDTQYF,TGTGCCACCGCAGGGGGCATCGTAGATACGCAGTATTTT
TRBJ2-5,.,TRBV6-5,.,CASSLNLNQETQYF,TGTGCCAGCAGCCTAAATCTGAACCAAGAGACCCAGTACTTC
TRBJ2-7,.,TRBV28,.,CASSRGRGYEQYF,TGTGCCAGCAGCCGAGGACGGGGATACGAGCAGTACTTC
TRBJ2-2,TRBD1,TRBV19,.,CASSMGTGPHTGELFF,TGTGCCAGTAGTATGGGGACAGGGCCCCACACCGGGGAGCTGTTTTTT
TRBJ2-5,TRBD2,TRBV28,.,CASSFGGLTETQYF,TGTGCCAGCAGTTTCGGGGGACTAACGGAGACCCAGTACTTC
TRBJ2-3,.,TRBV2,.,CASSLSSGSGADTQYF,TGTGCCAGCAGCCTCAGTTCCGGGAGTGGGGCAGATACGCAGTATTTT
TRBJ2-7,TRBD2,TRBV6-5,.,CASSYSGTSGVGEQYF,TGTGCCAGCAGTTACTCAGGGACTAGCGGAGTGGGGGAGCAGTACTTC